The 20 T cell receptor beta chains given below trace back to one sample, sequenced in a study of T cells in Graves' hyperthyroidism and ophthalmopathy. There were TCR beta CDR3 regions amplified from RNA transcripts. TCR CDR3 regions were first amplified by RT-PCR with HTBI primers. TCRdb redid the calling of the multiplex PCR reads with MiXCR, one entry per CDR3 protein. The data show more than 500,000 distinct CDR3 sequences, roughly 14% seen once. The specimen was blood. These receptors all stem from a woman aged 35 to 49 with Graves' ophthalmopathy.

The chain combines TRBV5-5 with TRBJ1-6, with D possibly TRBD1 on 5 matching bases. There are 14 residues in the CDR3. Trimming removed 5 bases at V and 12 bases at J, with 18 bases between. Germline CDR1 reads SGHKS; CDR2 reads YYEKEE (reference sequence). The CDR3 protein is CASRTGTDDRPLHF. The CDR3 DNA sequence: TGTGCCAGCAGGACGGGGACGGACGATCGACCCCTCCACTTT.

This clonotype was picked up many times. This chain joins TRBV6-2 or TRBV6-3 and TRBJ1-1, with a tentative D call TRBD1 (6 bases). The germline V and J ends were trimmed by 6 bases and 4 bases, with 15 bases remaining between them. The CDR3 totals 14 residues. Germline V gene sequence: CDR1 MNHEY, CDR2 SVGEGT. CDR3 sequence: CASRSRGGSTEAFF. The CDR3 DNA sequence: TGTGCCAGCAGATCCAGGGGTGGAAGCACTGAAGCTTTCTTT.

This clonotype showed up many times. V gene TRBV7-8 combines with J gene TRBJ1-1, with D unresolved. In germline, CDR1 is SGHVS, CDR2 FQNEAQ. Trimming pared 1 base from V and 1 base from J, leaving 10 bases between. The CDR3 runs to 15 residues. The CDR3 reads CASSLGRGRNTEAFF. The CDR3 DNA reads TGTGCCAGCAGCTTAGGACGGGGTCGGAACACTGAAGCTTTCTTT.

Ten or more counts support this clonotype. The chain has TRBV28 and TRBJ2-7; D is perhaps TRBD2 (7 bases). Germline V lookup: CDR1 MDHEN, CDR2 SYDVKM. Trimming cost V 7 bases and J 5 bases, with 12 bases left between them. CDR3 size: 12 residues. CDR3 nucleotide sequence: TGTGCCAGCACCCTCGGGGGGCACGAGCAGTACTTC. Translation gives CASTLGGHEQYF.

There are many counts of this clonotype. CDR3 protein: CAISGGTAYSGANVLTF. CDR3 sequence (DNA): TGTGCCATCAGCGGCGGGACAGCATACTCTGGGGCCAACGTCCTGACTTTC. The chain joins TRBV10-3 to TRBJ2-6; D is perhaps TRBD1 (7 bases). With 6 bases removed from V and 0 bases from J, the gap between germline ends came to 15 bases. Germline values: CDR1 ENHRY, CDR2 SYGVKD. CDR3 length equals 17 residues.

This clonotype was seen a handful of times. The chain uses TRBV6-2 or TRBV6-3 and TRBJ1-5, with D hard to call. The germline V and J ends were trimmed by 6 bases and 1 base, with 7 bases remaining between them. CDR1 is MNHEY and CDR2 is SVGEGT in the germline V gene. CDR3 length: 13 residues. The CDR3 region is CASRVASNQPQHF. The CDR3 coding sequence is TGTGCCAGCAGGGTTGCGAGCAATCAGCCCCAGCATTTT.

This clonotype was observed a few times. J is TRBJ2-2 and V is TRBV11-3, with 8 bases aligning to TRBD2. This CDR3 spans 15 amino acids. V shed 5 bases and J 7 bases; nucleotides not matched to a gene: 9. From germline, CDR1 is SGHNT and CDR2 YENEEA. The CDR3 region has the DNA TGTGCCAGCAGCCCCCGGACTAGCCTCAACGGGGAGCTGTTTTTT. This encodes CASSPRTSLNGELFF.

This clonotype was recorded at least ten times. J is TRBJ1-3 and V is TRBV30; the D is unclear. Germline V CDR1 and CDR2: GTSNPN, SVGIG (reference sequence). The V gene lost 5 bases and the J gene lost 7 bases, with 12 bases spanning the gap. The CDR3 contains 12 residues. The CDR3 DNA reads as TGTGCCTGGTCAGTGGGAGTGAACACCATATATTTT. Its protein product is CAWSVGVNTIYF. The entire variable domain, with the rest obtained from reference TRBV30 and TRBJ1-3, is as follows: SQTIHQWPATLVQPVGSPLSLECTVEGTSNPNLYWYRQAAGRGLQLLFYSVGIGQISSEVPQNLSASRPQDRQFILSSKKLLLSDSGFYLCAWSVGVNTIYFGEGSWLTVV.

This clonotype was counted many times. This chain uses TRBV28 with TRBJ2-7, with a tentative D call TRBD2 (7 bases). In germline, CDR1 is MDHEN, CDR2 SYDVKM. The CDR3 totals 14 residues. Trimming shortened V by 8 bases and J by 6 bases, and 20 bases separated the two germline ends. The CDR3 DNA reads TGTGCCAGCCCACCCCAGGAGGGAGGGGGCGAGCAGTACTTC. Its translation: CASPPQEGGGEQYF.

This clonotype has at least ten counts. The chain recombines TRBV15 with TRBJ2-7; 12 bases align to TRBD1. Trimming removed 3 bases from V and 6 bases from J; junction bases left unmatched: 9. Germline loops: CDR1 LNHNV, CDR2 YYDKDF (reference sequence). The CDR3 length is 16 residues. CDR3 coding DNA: TGTGCCACCAGCAGGGAGCGGGGGACAGGGGGCGTCGAGCAGTACTTC. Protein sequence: CATSRERGTGGVEQYF.

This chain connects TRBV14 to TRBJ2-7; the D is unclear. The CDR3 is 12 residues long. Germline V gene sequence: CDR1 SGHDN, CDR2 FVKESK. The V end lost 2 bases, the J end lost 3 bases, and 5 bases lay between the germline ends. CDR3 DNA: TGTGCCAGCAGCCAACACCACTACGAGCAGTACTTC. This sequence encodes CASSQHHYEQYF. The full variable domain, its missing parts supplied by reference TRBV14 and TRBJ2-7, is EAGVTQFPSHSVIEKGQTVTLRCDPISGHDNLYWYRRVMGKEIKFLLHFVKESKQDESGMPNNRFLAERTGGTYSTLKVQPAELEDSGVYFCASSQHHYEQYFGPGTRLTVT.

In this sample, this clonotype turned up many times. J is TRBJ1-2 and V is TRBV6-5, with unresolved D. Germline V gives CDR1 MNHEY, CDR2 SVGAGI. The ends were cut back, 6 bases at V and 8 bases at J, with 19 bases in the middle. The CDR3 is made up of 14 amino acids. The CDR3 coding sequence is TGTGCCAGCAGGACTGAGTCTCGGTCCCGCGGCTACACCTTC. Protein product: CASRTESRSRGYTF.

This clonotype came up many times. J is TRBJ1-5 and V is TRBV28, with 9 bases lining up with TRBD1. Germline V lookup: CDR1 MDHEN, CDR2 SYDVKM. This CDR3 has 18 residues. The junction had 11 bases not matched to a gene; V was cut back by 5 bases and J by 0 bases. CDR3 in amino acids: CASSQQGTGTFSNQPQHF. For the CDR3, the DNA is TGTGCCAGCAGTCAACAAGGGACAGGGACCTTTAGCAATCAGCCCCAGCATTTT.

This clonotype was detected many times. DNA for the CDR3: TGTGCCAGCAGTTGGCTCGGACAGGGCTCCTACGAGCAGTACTTC. Translated: CASSWLGQGSYEQYF. The chain is built from TRBV6-5 and TRBJ2-7; the match to TRBD1 covers 8 bases. Per germline, CDR1 MNHEY and CDR2 SVGAGI. The J segment lost 0 bases and the V segment lost 4 bases, leaving 5 bases of the junction unmatched. The CDR3 contains 15 residues.

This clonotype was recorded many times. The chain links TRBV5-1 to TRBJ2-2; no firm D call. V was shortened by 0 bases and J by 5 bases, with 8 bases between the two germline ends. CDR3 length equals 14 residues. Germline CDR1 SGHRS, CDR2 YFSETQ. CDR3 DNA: TGCGCCAGCAGCTTGGAAGGGCTGACCGGGGAGCTGTTTTTT. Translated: CASSLEGLTGELFF.

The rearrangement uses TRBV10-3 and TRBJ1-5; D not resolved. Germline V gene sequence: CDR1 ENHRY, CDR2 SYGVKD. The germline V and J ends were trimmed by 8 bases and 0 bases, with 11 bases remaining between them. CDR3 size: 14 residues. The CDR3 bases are TGTGCCATCGGAGACATTAATAGCAATCAGCCCCAGCATTTT. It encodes CAIGDINSNQPQHF.

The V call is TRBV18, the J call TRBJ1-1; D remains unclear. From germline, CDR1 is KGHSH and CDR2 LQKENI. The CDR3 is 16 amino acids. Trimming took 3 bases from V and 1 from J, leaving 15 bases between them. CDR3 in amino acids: CASSPRKGEGNTEAFF. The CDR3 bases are TGTGCCAGCTCACCTCGGAAGGGCGAAGGGAACACTGAAGCTTTCTTT.

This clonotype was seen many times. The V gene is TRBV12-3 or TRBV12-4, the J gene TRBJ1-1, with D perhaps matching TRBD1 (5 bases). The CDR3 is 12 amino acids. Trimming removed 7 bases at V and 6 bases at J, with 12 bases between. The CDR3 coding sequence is TGTGCCAGCACCCTGGGGGGTGCTGAAGCTTTCTTT. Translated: CASTLGGAEAFF.

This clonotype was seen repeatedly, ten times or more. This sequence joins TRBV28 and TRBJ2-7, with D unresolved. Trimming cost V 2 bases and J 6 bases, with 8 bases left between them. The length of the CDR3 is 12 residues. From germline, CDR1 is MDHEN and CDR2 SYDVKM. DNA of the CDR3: TGTGCCAGCAGTTTAGGTAGGAGCGAGCAGTACTTC. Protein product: CASSLGRSEQYF.

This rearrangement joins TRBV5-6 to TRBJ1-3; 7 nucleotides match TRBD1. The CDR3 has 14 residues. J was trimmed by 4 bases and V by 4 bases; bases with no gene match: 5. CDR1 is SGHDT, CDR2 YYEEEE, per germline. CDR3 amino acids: CASSRDSPGNTIYF. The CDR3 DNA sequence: TGTGCCAGCAGCCGGGACAGTCCAGGAAACACCATATATTTT. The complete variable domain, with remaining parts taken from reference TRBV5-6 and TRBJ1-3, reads DAGVTQSPTHLIKTRGQQVTLRCSPKSGHDTVSWYQQALGQGPQFIFQYYEEEERQRGNFPDRFSGHQFPNYSSELNVNALLLGDSALYLCASSRDSPGNTIYFGEGSWLTVV.